Listed here are 7 T cell receptor beta chains from one sample, sequenced in a study of cytomegalovirus exposure and HLA in healthy donors. PCR employed 60 Vbeta and 13 Jbeta primers. Only in-frame clones appear in the TCRdb table, and some are missing; sequencing was by immunoSEQ multiplex PCR. The repertoire holds more than 45,000 clones, with approximately 70% as singletons. Sequencing used PBMCs. Source of these receptors: a man younger than 40 in good health and CMV-seronegative.

The rearrangement joins TRBV7-5 to TRBJ2-3; no check of the table's D call, TRBD2, against the DNA was made. TRBV7-5 is marked as a pseudogene. This CDR3 is 19 amino acids long. CDR3 nucleotide sequence: TGTGTCAGAAGCTTAGCCTGCTGGCGGGAGGGCCTAAGCACAGATACGCAGTATTTT. Translation: CVRSLACWREGLSTDTQYF.

The CDR3 sequence: CASSLTTGYSGNTIYF. CDR3 bases: TGCGCCAGCAGCCTTACCACAGGGTACTCTGGAAACACCATATATTTT. The chain uses TRBV5-1 and TRBJ1-3, with D possibly TRBD1 on 6 matching bases. The V gene lost 4 bases and the J gene lost 0 bases, with 14 bases spanning the gap. CDR1 SGHRS and CDR2 YFSETQ come from the germline V gene. CDR3 length: 16 residues.

This chain joins TRBV5-1 and TRBJ2-5, with D possibly being TRBD2 (6 bases). This CDR3 contains 16 residues. Deletions cut 0 bases from V and 1 base from J, with 13 bases between. CDR1 is SGHRS, CDR2 YFSETQ, per germline. In nucleotides, the CDR3 is TGCGCCAGCAGCTTGGGAGGTTGGAGGGCCCAAGAGACCCAGTACTTC. Translated, it gives CASSLGGWRAQETQYF.

The chain couples TRBV30 to TRBJ1-1; 8 bases agree with TRBD1. Looked up from germline, CDR1 is GTSNPN and CDR2 is SVGIG (reference sequence). The CDR3 sequence is 15 residues long. V trimming: 7 bases; J trimming: 0 bases; junction bases outside the gene matches: 10. The CDR3 DNA reads TGTGCCTCGGGACAGGATGGTTCCATGAACACTGAAGCTTTCTTT. It yields the protein CASGQDGSMNTEAFF.

The chain carries TRBV29-1 and TRBJ2-7; a possible D gene is TRBD2 (5 bases). This CDR3 is built from 13 residues. The ends were cut back, 7 bases at V and 2 bases at J, with 15 bases in the middle. Germline CDR1 and CDR2: SQVTM and ANQGSEA. The CDR3 DNA sequence: TGCAGCGCCCGGGATCAACGAGCCTACGAGCAGTACTTC. Its protein product is CSARDQRAYEQYF.

To note about this clone: The conserved closing phenylalanine or tryptophan is absent in this CDR3, likely reflecting a read error. Written as DNA, the CDR3 is TGTGCCAGCAGCTTCTCCGGTAGAAATAGCAATCAGCCCCAGCATGTT. Protein sequence: CASSFSGRNSNQPQHV. The chain joins TRBV5-6 to TRBJ1-5; D is undetermined. The V gene's germline CDR1 is SGHDT and CDR2 YYEEEE. V was trimmed by 2 bases and J by 0 bases, leaving 12 bases between them. This CDR3 spans 16 amino acids.

This clone has only one observation. This sequence joins TRBV29-1 and TRBJ2-2, with D perhaps TRBD2 (6 bases). Germline V CDR1 and CDR2: SQVTM, ANQGSEA. V gave up 6 bases and J gave up 2 bases, with 13 bases separating them. CDR3 length equals 14 residues. In DNA, the CDR3 is TGCAGCGTGGGTGTCGGGACTAACACCGGGGAGCTGTTTTTT. Its translation is CSVGVGTNTGELFF.